Below are 19 T cell receptor beta chains sequenced from a single sample in a study of T cells generated in artificial thymic organoids. Semi-nested PCR with reverse primers in the TRAC or TRBC constant regions amplified each chain separately. TCRdb fed the 5' RACE reads into MiXCR, producing one record per CDR3 protein. The data show 5,700 or so distinct CDR3 sequences, 20% to 25% seen once. Artificial thymic organoids aggregated human hematopoietic stem and progenitor cells with human DLL1-expressing MS5 murine stromal cells. FACS-sorted CD34+CD3- hematopoietic stem and progenitor cells, with residual T cells removed, seeded the organoids. No antigens are known for them. Sequencing was done on a sample of naive CD8+ T cells grown in artificial thymic organoids from cord blood stem and progenitor cells. Subset denoted: CD3+TCRalphabeta+CD8SP T cells; for blood, CD45RO-CCR7+ naive CD8+ T cells. The receptors here all came from a human donor who gave cord blood stem cells for thymic organoid culture, a cardiac surgery patient who gave postnatal thymus, or a blood donor (not recorded which).

This clonotype occurred a few times. The chain couples TRBV10-3 to TRBJ2-1, with 9 bases that match TRBD1. Germline V lookup: CDR1 ENHRY, CDR2 SYGVKD. This CDR3 is built from 16 residues. Trimming at V came to 3 bases and at J to 7 bases, leaving 10 bases not matched to a gene. This CDR3 is CAISERGDRANNEQFF. The CDR3 bases are TGTGCCATCAGTGAACGGGGGGACAGGGCGAATAATGAGCAGTTCTTC.

This clonotype was counted a few times. V gene TRBV12-3 or TRBV12-4 combines with J gene TRBJ2-7; D is unclear. V shed 1 base and J shed 4 bases, with 17 bases lying between them. The CDR3 is made up of 16 amino acids. This CDR3 reads CASSLVGQRTVYEQYF. CDR3 in DNA: TGTGCCAGCAGTTTAGTCGGCCAGCGTACAGTGTACGAGCAGTACTTC.

The CDR3 is CATRAGCTDTQYF. The CDR3 coding sequence is TGTGCCACCAGAGCAGGGTGCACAGATACGCAGTATTTT. V usage is TRBV24-1 and J usage is TRBJ2-3, with TRBD1 as a possible D gene (5 bases). Per germline, CDR1 KGHDR and CDR2 SFDVKD. Trimming shortened V by 7 bases and J by 1 base, and 8 bases separated the two germline ends. The CDR3 consists of 13 residues.

As for this clonotype: A read error may explain this, as a much larger clone is one base away. The chain carries TRBV5-1 and TRBJ2-1; 10 bases fit TRBD2. CDR3 length: 20 amino acids. Germline V gene data show CDR1 as SGHRS and CDR2 as YFSETQ. CDR3 sequence reads: CASSLQGGLAGETVYNEQLF. The CDR3 DNA reads TGCGCCAGCAGCTTGCAAGGGGGCCTAGCGGGGGAGACGGTCTACAATGAGCAGCTCTTC.

The table lists this clonotype with a few counts. This chain connects TRBV5-5 to TRBJ1-6; TRBD1 is a possible D gene (5 bases). This CDR3 spans 14 amino acids. Germline loops: CDR1 SGHKS, CDR2 YYEKEE (reference sequence). V shed 4 bases and J shed 5 bases, with 10 bases lying between them. CDR3 sequence (DNA): TGTGCCAGCAGCGACGCCAGGGATAATTCACCCCTCCACTTT. It encodes CASSDARDNSPLHF.

Sample share makes this clonotype medium-sized. The J gene is TRBJ1-2, the V gene TRBV12-3 or TRBV12-4; 8 nucleotides align to TRBD1. This CDR3 is built from 16 residues. V was clipped by 2 bases and J by 2 bases; unmatched bases: 7. CDR3 amino acids: CASSLPRQGANYGYTF. CDR3 sequence (DNA): TGTGCCAGCAGTTTACCCAGGCAGGGGGCGAACTATGGCTACACCTTC.

This clonotype is judged medium-sized. The chain employs TRBV4-2 and TRBJ2-7; no clear D gene. CDR1 is LGHNA and CDR2 is YNFKEQ in the germline V gene. The CDR3 is made up of 14 amino acids. Trimming stripped 0 bases from V and 4 bases from J, with 10 bases between. The CDR3 bases are TGTGCCAGCAGCCAAGATTGTGGGGAATACGAGCAGTACTTC. This translates into CASSQDCGEYEQYF.

V and J are TRBV6-5 and TRBJ2-2; the match to TRBD1 covers 7 bases. The CDR3 totals 16 residues. Germline CDR1 MNHEY, CDR2 SVGAGI. Trimming took 6 bases from V and 4 from J; bases not matched to a gene: 11. The DNA for the CDR3 is TGTGCCAGCAGCCTCGGGACAGCCCCGGGCACCGGGGAGCTGTTTTTT. This codes for CASSLGTAPGTGELFF.

This clonotype qualifies as medium-sized (0.01 to 0.1%). CDR3 nucleotide sequence: TGTGCCAGCAGTTACAAGCTTGAGGGTTTAGAGACCCAGTACTTC. Translated, it gives CASSYKLEGLETQYF. This chain connects TRBV6-6 to TRBJ2-5; a possible D gene is TRBD2 (5 bases). The ends were cut back, 2 bases at V and 4 bases at J, with 14 bases in the middle. CDR1 and CDR2 from the germline V gene are MNHNY and SVGAGI (reference sequence). The CDR3 totals 15 residues.

The count of this clonotype is one. The chain links TRBV7-9 to TRBJ1-6; D is ambiguous. From germline, CDR1 is SEHNR and CDR2 FQNEAQ (reference sequence). The CDR3 runs to 12 residues. V was pared by 3 bases and J by 10 bases, with 7 bases between. The CDR3 sequence is CASSFVRSPLHF. In DNA, the CDR3 is TGTGCCAGCAGCTTCGTCAGATCACCCCTCCACTTT.

By its share, this clonotype is medium-sized (0.01 to 0.1%). Written as DNA, the CDR3 is TGTGCCAGCAGCCGCGGGGGGAATGAGCAGTTCTTC. Translation gives CASSRGGNEQFF. The chain links TRBV7-4 to TRBJ2-1; 8 nucleotides match TRBD2. The CDR3 spans 12 residues. Germline V CDR1 and CDR2: SGHVT, SQSDAQ. The ends lost 5 bases at V and 7 bases at J; junction bases unmatched: 1.

This clonotype is classed as medium-sized. The chain joins TRBV28 to TRBJ1-5; 8 bases match TRBD1. This CDR3 region has 14 residues. Looked up from germline, CDR1 is MDHEN and CDR2 is SYDVKM. V gave up 5 bases and J gave up 7 bases; unmatched junction bases: 7. The CDR3 reads CASSIRGRRQPQHF. The DNA of the CDR3 is TGTGCCAGCAGTATCAGGGGGCGCCGGCAGCCCCAGCATTTT.

This clonotype was counted a few times. The chain recombines TRBV28 with TRBJ2-7, with D possibly TRBD2 on 5 matching bases. Between the trimmed V and J ends, which lost 1 base and 0 bases, there was a span of 13 bases. Germline CDR1 MDHEN, CDR2 SYDVKM. The CDR3 is 16 amino acids. The CDR3 bases are TGTGCCAGCAGTTTATATGGACTGCCAACCTCCTACGAGCAGTACTTC. Its protein is CASSLYGLPTSYEQYF.

Of note for this clonotype: Since a much larger clone is just one base distant, this may be a read error. The chain links TRBV18 to TRBJ2-7, with 10 bases aligning to TRBD1. The V gene end was trimmed by 8 bases and the J gene end by 2 bases; junction bases not matched to a gene: 3. Germline V gives CDR1 KGHSH, CDR2 LQKENI. CDR3 length: 13 residues. CDR3 nucleotides: TGTGCCAGCAGGGACAGGGGAACCTACGAGCAGTACTTC. Translating it yields CASRDRGTYEQYF.

By proportion, this clonotype is medium-sized. The chain has TRBV4-1 and TRBJ1-5, with D uncertain. CDR1 is MGHRA and CDR2 is YSYEKL in the germline V gene. Trimming cost V 0 bases and J 1 base, with 4 bases left between them. The CDR3 runs to 14 residues. The CDR3: CASSQEGSNQPQHF. The DNA of the CDR3 is TGCGCCAGCAGCCAAGAAGGCAGCAATCAGCCCCAGCATTTT.

This clonotype is medium-sized (0.01 to 0.1%) by share. This chain links TRBV6-1 with TRBJ1-6; a weak D match, TRBD1 (5 bases). Germline V gene sequence: CDR1 MNHNS, CDR2 SASEGT. V gave up 2 bases and J gave up 1 base, with 9 bases separating them. This CDR3 region has 16 residues. Here the CDR3 reads CASSEQGRSYNSPLHF. Here the CDR3 DNA reads TGTGCCAGCAGTGAACAGGGAAGGTCCTATAATTCACCCCTCCACTTT.

This clonotype was observed at least ten times. The chain recombines TRBV6-6 with TRBJ2-3, with 7 bases that match TRBD2. CDR1 MNHNY and CDR2 SVGAGI come from the germline V gene (reference sequence). This CDR3 is 16 amino acids long. V shed 4 bases, J shed 5 bases, and the junction held 12 bases outside the gene matches. In DNA, the CDR3 is TGTGCCAGCAGTTCCCCGTGCGGGGGAGGTAGAGATACGCAGTATTTT. It codes for CASSSPCGGGRDTQYF.

As concerns this clonotype: A much larger clone lies a single base off, so this may be a read error. The genes are TRBV28 and TRBJ2-7; D may be TRBD2 (5 bases). The CDR3 loop spans 13 amino acids. Germline V gives CDR1 MDHEN, CDR2 SYDVKM. CDR3 in DNA: TGTGCCGGCAGTCCCCCGTGCGGGCGCGAGCAGTACTTC. Translating it yields CAGSPPCGREQYF.

This clonotype ranks as medium-sized. The chain is built from TRBV10-3 and TRBJ2-5, with TRBD2 identical over 8 bases. CDR3 length: 17 amino acids. Germline V lookup: CDR1 ENHRY, CDR2 SYGVKD. Trimming took 2 bases from V and 1 from J; bases not matched to a gene: 9. CDR3 loop: CAISEPAGGLGQETQYF. The DNA for the CDR3 is TGTGCCATCAGTGAGCCCGCGGGGGGATTGGGCCAAGAGACCCAGTACTTC.